The rows below give T cell receptor beta chains drawn from one sample of a study of cytomegalovirus exposure and HLA in healthy donors. Clones were sequenced by immunoSEQ multiplex PCR, and TCRdb holds only the in-frame ones, with some missing. The data hold 150,000 to 200,000 clones, with over 75% observed a single time. Sequences were obtained from PBMCs. The source is a woman aged 45-65 years in good health and CMV-seropositive. The CDR3 runs from the conserved cysteine through the conserved F or W. A D gene is named only where the DNA matches it firmly. Not every row has a clone size; where given, it reads once, few, many or a size class.

d_call	clone_size	v_call	j_call	cdr3_nt	cdr3_aa
-	-	TRBV19	TRBJ1-3	TGTGCCAGTAGTCAAGACAGATTAGGAAACACCATATATTTT	CASSQDRLGNTIYF
-	few	TRBV28	TRBJ2-1	TGTGCCAGCAGTTTTTGGCCACTAGGCGGCCATTGGTTCTTC	CASSFWPLGGHWFF
-	-	TRBV11-3	TRBJ2-1	TGTGCCAGCAGCAAGGACAGCCGGGGCAACAATGAGCAGTTCTTC	CASSKDSRGNNEQFF
TRBD1	-	TRBV5-1	TRBJ1-1	TGCGCCAGCAGCTTGGAAGGGGGACAGATGAACACTGAAGCTTTCTTT	CASSLEGGQMNTEAFF
-	-	TRBV10-3	TRBJ2-7	TGTGCCATCAGTGACCCCCGGGTCAAGAGCTCCTACGAGCAGTACTTC	CAISDPRVKSSYEQYF
TRBD1	-	TRBV28	TRBJ1-1	TGTGCCAGCAGTCCCGGGACAGGGGGGACTGAAGCTTTCTTT	CASSPGTGGTEAFF
TRBD1	once	TRBV5-6	TRBJ2-5	TGTGCCAGCAGCCCAAGGACAGGGGGAGAGACCCAGTACTTC	CASSPRTGGETQYF
-	-	TRBV10-3	TRBJ2-1	TGTGCCATCAAGGAGATTCTGTCCTACAATGAGCAGTTCTTC	CAIKEILSYNEQFF
-	few	TRBV19	TRBJ1-2	TGTGCCAGTAGTACCACAGTTCGCTATGGCTACACCTTC	CASSTTVRYGYTF
-	once	TRBV7-9	TRBJ2-1	TGTGCCAGCAGCTTGGGCTCTGGCCACTACAATGAGCAGTTCTTC	CASSLGSGHYNEQFF
TRBD2	-	TRBV15	TRBJ2-7	TGTGCCACCAGCAGAGATTGGGGACTAGAATCCTACGAGCAGTACTTC	CATSRDWGLESYEQYF
-	-	TRBV19	TRBJ1-4	TGTGCCAGTAGTGGCAGGGCTAATGAAAAACTGTTTTTT	CASSGRANEKLFF
-	-	TRBV5-4	TRBJ2-7	TGTGCCAGCAGCTTAATCGGAGGCCCAGGGGACGAGCAGTACTTC	CASSLIGGPGDEQYF